The next 2 T cell receptor beta chains were all read from a single sample in a study of blood T cell repertoires in COVID-19. Using immunoSEQ multiplex PCR, the repertoire was profiled, and TCRdb retains in-frame clones only, with some absent. Counted here are about 500,000 clones, nearly 90% occurring once; the ten biggest clones make up approximately 0.9%. The source material was peripheral blood. The origin of the receptors is a man younger than 35 with COVID-19, enrolled during active disease.

The chain recombines TRBV5-6 with TRBJ2-1; 10 bases agree with TRBD2. With V trimmed by 4 bases and J by 6 bases, 7 bases remained unmatched. This CDR3 contains 15 residues. In germline, CDR1 is SGHDT, CDR2 YYEEEE. Here the CDR3 DNA reads TGTGCCAGCAGCCCTCTGGAGCGGGGGGGCAATGAGCAGTTCTTC. This encodes CASSPLERGGNEQFF.

This chain connects TRBV27 to TRBJ2-1; 8 bases align to TRBD2. Unmatched junction bases numbered 7, after V lost 4 bases and J lost 8 bases. The germline gives CDR1 MNHEY, CDR2 SMNVEV (reference sequence). The CDR3 is 14 amino acids. The CDR3 DNA sequence: TGTGCCAGCAGTTCAAGGACTAGCACCTATGAGCAGTTCTTC. The encoded protein is CASSSRTSTYEQFF.